Detailed here is one TCR beta chain. Its antigen is currently not known. No qualities accompany the bases; no much larger clone lies one base away. The CDR3 contains 16 residues, cysteine and phenylalanine counted. The only DNA kept is the CDR3, 48 bases in frame from the first base. The germline V gene yields SGHAT for CDR1 and FQNNGV for CDR2. V trim: 5 bases; J trim: 0 bases; unmatched bases: 6. TCRbeta CDR3 regions were amplified from genomic DNA using the immunoSEQ Assay, a bias-controlled multiplex PCR. As for the original processing: The number of nucleated cells in each sample was estimated by amplification of reference gene primers within the assay. To quantify the absolute abundance of each unique TCRbeta CDR3 rearrangement, sequence reads were collapsed and filtered. For each sample, productive Simpson clonality was calculated as the square root of Simpson's diversity index across productive rearrangements. This is the immuneACCESS table as TCRdb keeps it, with only in-frame sequences that have V and J called. A part of the clones is gone; compared with another copy, unresolved V genes explain less than half, and the rest is unexplained. V, J and clone size reflect that table, while D and trimming were determined from the DNA. This sample lists about 440,000 clones; around 89% were detected once. The top ten constitute 10% to 15% of the sample.

The source of the sample is a study of blood T cell repertoires in COVID-19 (dated by TCRdb to 2018 to 2020). Context from the whole study: Collaborator samples came from the United States, Italy and Spain and covered acute and convalescent phases of COVID-19. HLA class I and class II types, where available, came from metadata supplied by the sample provider rather than from assay-based typing. The repertoires were released in a freely available public database intended as a resource for research on the immune response to SARS-CoV-2. The prospective study material was composed of cDNA or gDNA derived from T cells, B-cell-depleted T cells, or PBMCs. The samples were drawn from two sources: the first 160 participants of the ongoing ImmuneRACE study, and about 1,300 subjects contributed by 6 global collaborators. Deeply sampled blood TCRbeta repertoires from subjects exposed to, actively infected with, or recovered from COVID-19 were included in the dataset. The sample metadata nearly always contained a de-identified subject ID, COVID-19 status, age in years and sex. Summary of the overall study and its limitations: The quantity of clinical and demographic metadata differed by source and by participant and was supplied without curation.

One collaborating source in Seattle enrolled patients during active infection and followed them longitudinally through the course of disease. The collaborating institutions used their own protocols to collect whole blood in K2EDTA tubes. Collaborator samples were shipped for TCRbeta analysis as frozen whole blood, isolated PBMCs, or DNA extracted from either sample type. The sequenced sample consisted of peripheral blood. This receptor was obtained from a woman aged 50 to 65 with COVID-19, enrolled during active disease. The chain is made from TRBV11-2 and TRBJ2-1; 8 central nucleotides agree with TRBD2. The CDR3 reads as follows: CASSRGGTSSYNEQFF. The sequenced DNA: TGTGCCAGCAGCCGGGGCGGGACTAGCTCCTACAATGAGCAGTTCTTC.